The source of this T cell receptor (beta chain) is a study of shared clonotypes between healthy human individuals (dated by TCRdb to about 2020). About the study as a whole: A couple of women and a few men aged 18 to 49 years were included in the cohort. Libraries were prepared and TCR repertoires were sequenced by different laboratories using diverse techniques, in order to increase sequencing depth and limit assay-specific biases. Per donor, leukapheresis produced somewhere between about 0.94 and 9.5 billion PBMCs. To estimate repertoire size and how much clonotypes are shared between individuals, the study performed deep sequencing of blood TCR repertoires from about five healthy adults. For each donor, three plates each were used for CD4 naive and CD4 memory, two plates were used for CD8 naive, and one plate was used for CD8 memory.

CDR1 and CDR2 (SGHAT, FQNNGV) derive from the germline V gene. The CDR3 holds 15 amino acids from the cysteine to the phenylalanine. Only the CDR3 region is kept as DNA, spanning 45 bases read in frame from base 1. The junction shows trimming of 6 bases on V and 6 bases on J, and the gene matches do not reach 10 bases of it. About this clone itself: This receptor's antigen is unknown. No base quality information exists; no much larger clone differs at one position.

TCR CDR3 regions were amplified from genomic DNA by multiplex PCR using the deep immunoSEQ assay. Extracted genomic DNA from each cell subset was spread evenly across all wells of several immunoSEQ 96-well plates, with each plate serving as a replicate. For sorted subsets, each replicate PCR was loaded with about 0.2 ug genomic DNA, equivalent to 25,000 to 35,000 T cell genomes. Purified libraries were quantified with a Qubit 3.0 fluorometer, sized on a Bioanalyzer 2100, and re-quantified with the KAPA Library Quantification kit. Each immunoSEQ 96-well plate was sequenced on its own single-read 150-cycle Illumina NextSeq 550 flow cell. The authors' pipeline ran thus. Because the immunoSEQ output included only junctional sequences and no quality scores, the filtering could not be the same as the filtering used for full-length reads. Sequences were annotated with PyIR, a Python wrapper for IgBLAST v1.9, using IMGT germline references to assign V/J genes and CDR3. Reads were filtered out if the reads had weak V/J assignments (E-value above 1e-6), no CDR3, stop codons, out-of-frame junctions, or ambiguous translated residues. V3J clonotypes were defined as sequences sharing the same inferred V gene, J gene, and CDR3 amino acid sequence. Percentage overlap between repertoires was computed as shared unique clonotypes divided by the size of the smaller repertoire. RTK rarefaction, the Chao1 estimator, and Recon v2.1 estimates of unobserved clonotypes were used to assess repertoire richness. Generation probabilities for all TCRbeta clonotypes obtained by the gDNA method from a handful of donors were computed using OLGA. TCRdb obtained this table from immuneACCESS and retained in-frame rearrangements with V and J assigned. These tables miss some clones; where compared with another copy, unresolved V genes account for less than half of the shortfall, and the remainder is unexplained. V and J calls and clone size follow that table, whereas D and trimming were derived from the DNA. The sample includes about 2.4 million clones, with approximately 93% observed a single time. The ten largest clones capture more than 0.35% of the sample.

The donors were healthy, HIV-negative adults who had no recently reported acute infections or vaccinations. Only Caucasian adults living in Nashville, Tennessee, USA were represented among the donors. Magnetic negative selection was used to enrich CD4+ T cells, after which naive cells were positively selected on CD45RA and the negative fraction became the memory subset. Blood was collected by leukapheresis, and PBMCs were isolated by Ficoll-Histopaque density gradient centrifugation and then cryopreserved in liquid nitrogen vapor phase. Analytical flow cytometry was used to check the purity and quantity of every magnetically sorted T cell population. Genomic DNA was isolated from every sorted fraction and measured by UV absorbance on a Nanodrop 2000c. Results the study describes overall, beyond this receptor: Pairwise subsampling led to the expectation that sequencing depth would affect the degree of clonotype sharing among donors. Higher generation probabilities were observed for clonotypes shared by all four sorted-subset donors than for non-shared clonotypes. Sampling was limited to blood, and TCR repertoires in tissue likely differ from TCR repertoires in blood. Even with the large sequencing depth, rarefaction of the sorted-subset datasets indicated that sequencing was incomplete. Because the study included only a small number of donors, the genetic and exposure-history diversity represented was limited. Larger estimated clonotype richness was generally found for naive subsets than for memory subsets. When several donors were compared, the shared fraction of clonotypes was 5% to 6.5% for naive CD4, roughly 3.4% for naive CD8, 2.3% for memory CD4, and around 0.4% for memory CD8.

The sequence is built from TRBV11-2 and TRBJ2-2; 7 bases in between match TRBD1. This TCR came from a man aged 18 to 29 in good health. Some clones in this sample may be carry-over from other donors' samples. Sequenced sample: naive CD4+ T cells from PBMCs. The cell subset or site label here, explained by the study, means: CD45RA+ positively selected. The bases read TGTGCCAGCAGACGAGACAGGGCTCCAGCCGGGGAGCTGTTTTTT. This translates into CASRRDRAPAGELFF.